This T cell receptor (beta chain) was captured by sequencing in a study of cytomegalovirus exposure and HLA in healthy donors (dated by TCRdb to the late 2010s). General notes on the study: According to an earlier analysis of 587 of the donors, roughly 180 million T cells yielded 95 million to 140 million unique TCR beta sequences and approximately 280 Gb of sequence data. Alongside the repertoire data, information on donor age, sex, ethnicity and CMV serostatus was compiled. High-throughput TCR immunosequencing, statistical association of individual TCRs with disease status, and machine learning were combined to predict cytomegalovirus infection status. Four to six DR-DQ haplotypes were handled as single units for association and clustering, since linkage in the cohort was strong. In addition to the first cohort of 500 to 850 subjects, a separate validation cohort of some 120 different subjects was used. To study patterns of TCR occurrence, a later analysis re-analyzed previously published TCR beta repertoires from hundreds of donors and added high-resolution HLA genotyping. In a later genetic analysis, genome-wide SNP genotypes for about three fifths of the roughly 670 donors were used, and that subset was treated as a discovery cohort. Class I and class II HLA loci were covered by the typing at four-digit resolution. The T cell repertoires of several hundred subjects were profiled by immunosequencing and related to cytomegalovirus serostatus. Approximately 310 gigabases of sequencing data and around 85 million unique TCR sequences made up an early release that covered 500 to 650 HLA-typed donors. The genetic ancestry cluster associated with self-reported Caucasian donors included 81% of the approximately 400 genotyped donors. The later analysis used no new phenotypic data to find candidate immune exposures, relying instead on TCR beta sequences and their occurrence across donors. All discovery cohort repertoires had been generated using a single sequencing platform. On average, roughly 200,000 unique TCR beta nucleotide sequences were sequenced per donor among a few hundred genotyped donors of the cohort, with 15% to 20% of those sequences being non-productive. Typing coverage differed by locus: A, B, C, DRB1 and DQB1 were typed in roughly 629-630 donors, DQA1 in about 500, DPA1 in approximately 600, and DPB1 in just under 490. An earlier analysis of fewer than 750 of the donors used high-throughput TCR beta sequencing to judge whether each TCR beta V gene segment behaved as functional or pseudogenic. The study aimed to test whether cataloging public T cell receptors could reveal signatures of past pathogen exposure.

Concerning this clone itself: The specificity of this receptor is unknown.

V is pruned by 4 bases and J by 8 bases, leaving 16 bases of the junction without a gene match. Spanning cysteine to phenylalanine, the CDR3 consists of 19 amino acids. Only the CDR3 region is kept as DNA, spanning 57 bases read in frame from base 1. From the germline V gene, CDR1 is LGHNA and CDR2 is YNFKEQ. Library creation used the immunoSEQ multiplex PCR assay. For the multiplex PCR, a mixture combining 60 forward primers for TCR Vbeta segments and 13 reverse primers for TCR Jbeta segments was used. Amplification of the CDR3 region of rearranged TCR beta genes was performed with a multiplex PCR assay on genomic DNA. Amplified TCR beta libraries were sequenced as 87-base-pair reads on the Illumina HiSeq System. Concerning the study's data processing: Across the roughly 640 repertoires, a later analysis counted 75 million to 90 million unique TCR beta chains, approximately 12 million of which were shared by at least two donors. Raw reads were error-corrected and collapsed into unique sequences by a nearest-neighbor algorithm in which closely related sequences were merged to remove PCR and sequencing errors. CDR3 sequences were aligned to IMGT reference sequences to assign V, D and J gene segments. Each retained sequence needed at least a six-nucleotide match to both a V gene segment and a J gene segment. A rearrangement counted as productive if the CDR3 had no stop codons and remained in frame with V and J, and every other rearrangement counted as non-productive. CDR3 was defined according to IMGT convention as the region running from the second conserved V-encoded cysteine to the conserved J-encoded phenylalanine. Sequences without an unambiguous match to a single V gene segment were excluded from the earlier analysis of several hundred of the donors. An earlier analysis of fewer than 750 of the donors classified V segments as functional when productive rearrangements were above 56.7% and as segregating when the standard deviation between donors was above 5%. A statistical classification framework was developed to diagnose cytomegalovirus status using the catalog of TCR beta chain sequences. A later analysis assigned V and J genes by comparing TCR nucleotide sequences with IMGT/GENE-DB human TR gene sequences. A later analysis assigned CDR3 sequences and most-parsimonious VDJ recombination scenarios with the TCRdist pipeline. A later analysis defined each TCR beta chain by its CDR3 amino acid sequence plus V-gene family, and excluded reads lacking a unique V-gene family. A later analysis removed roughly 590 highly shared, low-generation-probability nucleotide sequences to deal with suspected cross-contamination and a sequencing artifact. A later analysis calculated a clonal expansion index for each public chain from normalized within-repertoire ranks of inferred template counts. In a later analysis, generation probabilities were computed with a VDJ recombination model fitted to out-of-frame rearrangements, and the resulting probabilities were checked against IGoR. A later analysis scored TCR-TCR, TCR-HLA and TCR-CMV co-occurrence with hypergeometric tests, applying a repertoire-size bias correction to TCR pairs. To estimate false discovery rates, a later analysis permuted the HLA or CMV assignments 20 times. In a later analysis, co-occurring TCRs were grouped using DBSCAN, and TCRdist sequence similarity was added for clustering within HLA-allele-positive subsets. Repertoires with fewer than 30,000 or more than 120,000 public chains, plus five repertoires with anomalous nucleotide sharing, were excluded from co-occurrence clustering. TCRdb carries this immuneACCESS record with in-frame sequences only. Its versions omit some clonotypes, under half of them owing to an unresolved V gene in the studies checked, with the rest unexplained. V and J calls and clone size come straight from that table; D and trimming were deduced from the DNA. This sample's table contains 100,000 to 150,000 clones. The top ten clonotypes cover over 1.5% of the sample.

On the study overall, not on this receptor specifically: According to a later genetic analysis, donors in an Asian-associated ancestry cluster had fewer N-insertions in productive TCRs than the roughly 700-donor mean. Across donors, most TCR sequences were observed very rarely, whereas some public TCRs were present in many individuals. Because some donors lacked HLA typing at each locus, the association tests relied only on the typed subset. Strong co-occurrence of HLA alleles, especially DR and DQ, made assigning TCR associations to individual alleles difficult. A further reported finding was that TCR beta sequences accurately predicted the HLA-A and HLA-B alleles for most subjects in the first cohort. CMV serostatus was the only immune exposure information available for the cohort. A later analysis associated approximately 17,000 TCR beta sequences with specific HLA alleles at a false discovery rate of 0.05. This cohort had only TCR beta chains sequenced, and the lack of alpha or paired-chain data limited which features could be detected. In both the original and validation cohorts, the classifier was reported to diagnose cytomegalovirus status with high specificity and sensitivity. A later analysis reported that several top co-occurrence clusters appeared linked to parvovirus B19, influenza, CMV and Epstein-Barr virus. Compared with equally common non-associated chains, HLA-associated TCR beta chains in a later analysis were more clonally expanded and had lower generation probabilities. The authors suggested that the approach could potentially be generalized to other disease states and immunological phenotypes. In a later analysis, TCR association rates were found to vary across HLA loci, with the most associated TCRs seen for DRB1 alleles and the fewest for HLA-C alleles. In an earlier analysis of 587 of the donors, most TCR beta V segments appeared in productive rearrangements about 90% or about 30% of the time, broadly matching IMGT annotations. A cluster of highly shared sequence variants was judged likely to represent a technical artifact of the sequencing pipeline. Sequencing depth was assumed to be roughly uniform across donors in the presence/absence analyses, though that assumption may not hold. Roughly 15 rarely observed V segments, including chromosome 9 orphons, were excluded from the earlier analysis of some 590 of the donors because counts were too low. The 87-base-pair reads could not distinguish some IMGT-functional V segments, including TRBV6-2 and TRBV6-3, so those segments were excluded. According to a later analysis, most CMV-associated TCR beta chains appeared to be HLA-restricted, and the HLA associations seemed to be driven largely by CMV exposure. In vitro tests confirmed that a few of the cytomegalovirus-associated TCR beta chains recognize cytomegalovirus antigens. Linkage disequilibrium might explain the correlated functional status among segregating V segments, but an unknown experimental factor could not be excluded. An association between a missense DCLRE1C variant and V-gene and J-gene trimming of TCR beta chains was found in a later genetic analysis and replicated in an independent cohort. A total of 150 or so TCR beta chains were listed by the study as associated with cytomegalovirus.

The cohort comprised fewer than 700 healthy bone marrow donors. At the time of sampling, all cohort members were nominally healthy, though unrecorded immune exposures were likely present. The donor was CMV seronegative and was included in the group of a few hundred seronegative cohort members. A peripheral blood sample was collected from each donor, and TCR beta sequencing was performed on peripheral blood mononuclear cells. Genomic DNA extraction from the blood cell samples was performed with the Qiagen DNeasy Blood Extraction Kit. The chain employs TRBV4-2 and TRBJ2-1, with 14 bases aligning to TRBD2. Material: PBMCs. The origin of this receptor is a young man in good health and CMV-seronegative. The DNA sequence reads TGTGCCAGCAGCCTAGCCCCGACTAGCGGGGGGGCACGTAAGGATGAGCAGTTCTTC. It specifies CASSLAPTSGGARKDEQFF.